Listed here are 3 T cell receptor beta chains from one sample, sequenced in a study of cytomegalovirus exposure and HLA in healthy donors. This PCR relied on a set of 60 Vbeta primers and 13 Jbeta primers. Only in-frame clones appear in the TCRdb table, and some are missing; sequencing was by immunoSEQ multiplex PCR. The sample includes about 200,000 clones, approximately 78% of them seen just once. Material: PBMCs. The receptors stem from a woman in her thirties or forties in good health and CMV-seronegative.

This chain joins TRBV7-2 and TRBJ1-4; D gene uncertain. The CDR3 extends over 14 amino acids. Trimming cost V 10 bases and J 8 bases, with 20 bases left between them. Germline CDR1 is SGHTA and CDR2 is FQGNSA. Here the CDR3 DNA reads TGTGCCACCTCTATGCTGTCGGAGAGGGAAAAACTGTTTTTT. Its protein is CATSMLSEREKLFF.

This clone was picked up one time. The chain joins TRBV30 to TRBJ2-1; maybe TRBD2 (7 bases). This CDR3 is 15 amino acids long. Looked up from germline, CDR1 is GTSNPN and CDR2 is SVGIG (reference sequence). Deletions cut 3 bases from V and 7 bases from J, with 19 bases between. CDR3 loop: CAWRGGGGAGNEQFF. CDR3 DNA: TGTGCCTGGAGGGGGGGCGGGGGAGCGGGAAATGAGCAGTTCTTC.

The chain carries TRBV4-1 and TRBJ2-4; 8 positions agree with TRBD2. CDR1 and CDR2 (germline): MGHRA, YSYEKL. The trim removed 0 bases at V and 11 bases at J, leaving 12 bases unmatched. The CDR3 loop spans 16 amino acids. The CDR3 bases are TGCGCCAGCAGCCAAGAACTAGCGGAGGGGTGGAGGGTTCAGTACTTC. As protein: CASSQELAEGWRVQYF.